This T cell receptor (beta chain) originates from a study of blood T cell repertoires in COVID-19. Assay used: immunoSEQ multiplex PCR; TCRdb lists only in-frame clones, some missing. The sample comprises some 390,000 clones, 85% to 90% of which are singletons, and approximately 1.2% rests with the top ten. The age range of participants was about 18 to 95 years, with residence in roughly 25 US areas. Recovered status applied to Cohort 3 donors who had two consecutive negative PCRs. It also applied to those with clearance or with symptom resolution. This clone was recorded only once. Germline V gives CDR1 MDHEN, CDR2 SYDVKM. V trimming: 4 bases; J trimming: 3 bases; junction bases outside the gene matches: 12. The CDR3 consists of 16 residues.

The receptor comes from a man between 25 and 39 years old who had recovered from COVID-19. Sequenced: PBMCs or T cells enriched from blood (not recorded which). V usage is TRBV28 and J usage is TRBJ2-7; 7 nucleotides align to TRBD2. The CDR3 region is CASSSQAVGGLYEQYF. The CDR3 DNA sequence: TGTGCCAGCAGTTCCCAAGCCGTGGGAGGGCTCTACGAGCAGTACTTC. Filled out from reference TRBV28 and TRBJ2-7, the complete variable domain reads DVKVTQSSRYLVKRTGEKVFLECVQDMDHENMFWYRQDPGLGLRLIYFSYDVKMKEKGDIPEGYSVSREKKERFSLILESASTNQTSMYLCASSSQAVGGLYEQYFGPGTRLTVT.